This T cell receptor (beta chain) was sequenced in a study of shared clonotypes between healthy human individuals (dated by TCRdb to the early 2020s). About the full investigation: A few men and two women, aged 18 to 49 years, made up the cohort. For each donor, CD4 naive and CD4 memory were each run on three plates, CD8 naive on two plates, and CD8 memory on one plate. Blood TCR repertoires of roughly 5 healthy adults were deeply sequenced to estimate repertoire size and the extent of clonotype sharing between individuals. Libraries were prepared and TCR repertoires were sequenced by different laboratories using diverse techniques, in order to increase sequencing depth and limit assay-specific biases. Per donor, leukapheresis produced somewhere between about 0.8 and 9.5 billion PBMCs.

For the CD8 naive samples, CD45RO-negative cells were positively selected for CCR7, yielding a CD45RA+CCR7+ population from which TemRA cells were excluded. The donors were healthy, HIV-negative adults who had no recently reported acute infections or vaccinations. Every donor was a Caucasian adult residing in Nashville, Tennessee, USA. After blood collection by leukapheresis, PBMCs were isolated using Ficoll-Histopaque density gradient centrifugation and then cryopreserved in the vapor phase of liquid nitrogen. Analytical flow cytometry was used to check the purity and quantity of every magnetically sorted T cell population. Each sorted fraction had its genomic DNA isolated and then quantified by UV absorbance on a Nanodrop 2000c. Notes on this clone: Its antigen is still unknown. There are no base qualities to consult, and no much larger clone falls within one base.

TCR CDR3 regions were amplified from genomic DNA by multiplex PCR using the deep immunoSEQ assay. Extracted genomic DNA from each cell subset was spread evenly across all wells of several immunoSEQ 96-well plates, with each plate serving as a replicate. Each replicate PCR for sorted subsets received approximately 200 ng genomic DNA, equal to about 29,000 T cell genomes. The purified libraries were quantified using a Qubit 3.0 fluorometer, sized with a Bioanalyzer 2100, and then quantified again using the KAPA Library Quantification kit. Each immunoSEQ 96-well plate was sequenced on its own single-read 150-cycle Illumina NextSeq 550 flow cell. The authors' analysis ran thus. Because only junctional sequences without quality scores were contained in the immunoSEQ output, filtering matching that applied to full-length reads could not be performed. Sequences were annotated with PyIR, a Python wrapper for IgBLAST v1.9, using IMGT germline references to assign V/J genes and CDR3. Reads with weak V/J assignments (E-value above 1e-6), missing CDR3, stop codons, out-of-frame junctions, or ambiguous translated residues were removed. V3J clonotypes were defined as sequences sharing the same inferred V gene, J gene, and CDR3 amino acid sequence. The percentage overlap between two repertoires was calculated by dividing the number of shared unique clonotypes by the size of the smaller repertoire. Richness of each repertoire was evaluated using RTK rarefaction, the Chao1 estimator, and Recon v2.1 estimates of unobserved clonotypes. OLGA was used to compute generation probabilities for all TCRbeta clonotypes that the gDNA method yielded from a handful of donors. What TCRdb holds here is the immuneACCESS table cut down to in-frame rearrangements. Part of the clones is not present; checked against another copy, under half of the missing clones reflect an unresolved V gene, and the others are unexplained. V, J and clone size were drawn from that table, and D and trimming were deduced from the DNA. For this sample there are 550,000 to 650,000 clones; approximately 96% appear just once. The ten most abundant clones make up more than 0.085% of the sample.

Results and caveats for the whole study, not just this receptor: Incomplete sequencing was indicated by rarefaction of sorted-subset datasets, despite the large sequencing depth. Clonotypes shared by all four sorted-subset donors showed higher generation probabilities than non-shared clonotypes. Based on pairwise subsampling, the degree of clonotype sharing among donors was expected to be affected by sequencing depth. The small number of donors limited the genetic and exposure-history diversity represented. About 5% of naive CD4, 3% to 4% of naive CD8, about 2.1% of memory CD4, and roughly 0.4% of memory CD8 clonotypes were shared across several donors. Naive subsets generally had larger estimated clonotype richness than memory subsets did. Sampling was restricted to blood, and TCR repertoires in tissues likely differ from the TCR repertoires found in blood.

V loses 3 bases, J loses 2 bases, and the germline ends lie 10 bases apart. Measured from the cysteine to the phenylalanine, the CDR3 is 14 residues long. The DNA shown is the 42-base CDR3, in frame from base 1. CDR1 is given as LNHDA and CDR2 as SQIVND, both from the germline V gene (reference sequence). What was sequenced was naive CD8+ T cells sorted from blood. The cell subset or site tag for this specimen amounts to: CD45RA+CCR7+. The TCR was taken from a woman in her twenties or thirties in good health. The rearranged segments are TRBV19 and TRBJ1-1; the D gene is possibly TRBD1, with 6 bases matching. Here the CDR3 is given as CASSMMGGNTEAFF. The sequenced DNA: TGTGCCAGTAGTATGATGGGGGGCAACACTGAAGCTTTCTTT.